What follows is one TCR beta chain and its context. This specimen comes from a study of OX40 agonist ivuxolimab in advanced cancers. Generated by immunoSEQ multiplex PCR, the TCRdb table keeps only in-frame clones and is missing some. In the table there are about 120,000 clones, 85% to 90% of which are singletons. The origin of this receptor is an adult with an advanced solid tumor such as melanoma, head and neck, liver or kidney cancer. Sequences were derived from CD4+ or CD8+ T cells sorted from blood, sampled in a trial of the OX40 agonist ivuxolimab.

CDR3 sequence: CASSLSTENSPLHF. CDR3 in DNA: TGTGCCAGCAGCTTGAGTACAGAGAATTCACCCCTCCACTTT. The J gene is TRBJ1-6, the V gene TRBV7-9; D is undetermined. CDR1 and CDR2 from the germline V gene are SEHNR and FQNEAQ (reference sequence). Trimming cost V 3 bases and J 7 bases, with 10 bases left between them. This CDR3 has 14 amino acids.